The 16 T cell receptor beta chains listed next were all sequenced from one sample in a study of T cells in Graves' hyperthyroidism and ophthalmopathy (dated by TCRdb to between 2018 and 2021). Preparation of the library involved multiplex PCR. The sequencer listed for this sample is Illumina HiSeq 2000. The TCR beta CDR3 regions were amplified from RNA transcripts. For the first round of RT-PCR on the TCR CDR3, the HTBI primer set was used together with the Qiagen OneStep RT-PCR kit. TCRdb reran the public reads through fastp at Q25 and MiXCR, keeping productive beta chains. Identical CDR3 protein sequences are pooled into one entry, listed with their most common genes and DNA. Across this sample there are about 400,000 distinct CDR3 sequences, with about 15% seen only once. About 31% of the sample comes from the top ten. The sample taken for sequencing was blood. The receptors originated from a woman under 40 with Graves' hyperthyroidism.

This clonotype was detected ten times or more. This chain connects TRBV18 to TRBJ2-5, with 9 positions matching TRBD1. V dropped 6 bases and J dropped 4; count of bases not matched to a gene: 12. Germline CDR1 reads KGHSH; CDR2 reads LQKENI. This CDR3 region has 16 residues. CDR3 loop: CASSATQGQGGETQYF. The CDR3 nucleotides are TGTGCCAGCTCGGCTACTCAGGGACAGGGAGGAGAGACCCAGTACTTC.

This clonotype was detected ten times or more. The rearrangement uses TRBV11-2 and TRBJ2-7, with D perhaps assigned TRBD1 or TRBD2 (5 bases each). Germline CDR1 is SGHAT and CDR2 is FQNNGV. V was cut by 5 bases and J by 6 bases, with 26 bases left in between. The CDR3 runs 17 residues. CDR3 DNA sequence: TGTGCCAGCAGCACCTTTAGGGGCCGTGCGCGGGCGGGCGAGCAGTACTTC. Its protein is CASSTFRGRARAGEQYF.

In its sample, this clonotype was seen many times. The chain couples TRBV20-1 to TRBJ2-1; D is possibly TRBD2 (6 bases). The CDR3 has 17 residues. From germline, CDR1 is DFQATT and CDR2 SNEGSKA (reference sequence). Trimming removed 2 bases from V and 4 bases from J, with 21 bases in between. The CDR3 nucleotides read TGCAGTGCTAGACCCTTGGGTCCCGGGAGTATATACAATGAGCAGTTCTTC. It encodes CSARPLGPGSIYNEQFF.

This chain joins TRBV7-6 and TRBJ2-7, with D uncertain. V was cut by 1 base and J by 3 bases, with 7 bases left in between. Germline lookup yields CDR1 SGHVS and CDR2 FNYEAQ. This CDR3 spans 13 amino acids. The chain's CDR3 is CASSLETDYEQYF. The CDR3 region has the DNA TGTGCCAGCAGCTTAGAAACAGACTACGAGCAGTACTTC.

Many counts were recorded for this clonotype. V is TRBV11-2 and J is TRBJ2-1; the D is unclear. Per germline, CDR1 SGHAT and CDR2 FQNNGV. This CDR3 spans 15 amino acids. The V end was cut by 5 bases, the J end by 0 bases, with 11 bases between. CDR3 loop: CASSLDPRSYNEQFF. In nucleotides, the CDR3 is TGTGCCAGCAGCCTGGACCCCCGCTCCTACAATGAGCAGTTCTTC. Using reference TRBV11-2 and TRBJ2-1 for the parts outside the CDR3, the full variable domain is EAGVAQSPRYKIIEKRQSVAFWCNPISGHATLYWYQQILGQGPKLLIQFQNNGVVDDSQLPKDRFSAERLKGVDSTLKIQPAKLEDSAVYLCASSLDPRSYNEQFFGPGTRLTVL.

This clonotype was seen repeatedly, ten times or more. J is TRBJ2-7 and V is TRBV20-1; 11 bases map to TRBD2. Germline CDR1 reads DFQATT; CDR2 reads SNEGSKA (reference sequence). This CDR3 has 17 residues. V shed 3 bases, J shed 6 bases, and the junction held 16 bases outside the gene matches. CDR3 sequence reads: CSASDSGRALPSSEQYF. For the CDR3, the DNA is TGCAGTGCTAGTGATAGCGGGAGGGCTTTGCCCAGTTCCGAGCAGTACTTC.

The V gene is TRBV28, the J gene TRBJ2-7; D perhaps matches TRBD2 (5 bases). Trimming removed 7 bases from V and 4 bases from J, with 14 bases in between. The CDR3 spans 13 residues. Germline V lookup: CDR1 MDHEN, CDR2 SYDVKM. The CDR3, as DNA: TGTGCCAGCACCCCGGGATCCCTATACGAGCAGTACTTC. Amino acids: CASTPGSLYEQYF.

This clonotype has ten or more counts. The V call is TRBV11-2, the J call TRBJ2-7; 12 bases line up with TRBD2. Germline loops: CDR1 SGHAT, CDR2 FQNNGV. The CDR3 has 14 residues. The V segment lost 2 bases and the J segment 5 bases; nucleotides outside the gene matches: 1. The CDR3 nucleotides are TGTGCCAGCAGCTTAACTAGCGGGAGGAACGAGCAGTACTTC. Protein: CASSLTSGRNEQYF. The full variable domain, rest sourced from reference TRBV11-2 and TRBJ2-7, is EAGVAQSPRYKIIEKRQSVAFWCNPISGHATLYWYQQILGQGPKLLIQFQNNGVVDDSQLPKDRFSAERLKGVDSTLKIQPAKLEDSAVYLCASSLTSGRNEQYFGPGTRLTVT.

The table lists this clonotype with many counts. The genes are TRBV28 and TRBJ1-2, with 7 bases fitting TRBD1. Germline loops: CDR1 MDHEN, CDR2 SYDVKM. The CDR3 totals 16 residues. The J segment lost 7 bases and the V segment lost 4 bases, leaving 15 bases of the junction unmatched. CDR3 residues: CASSSRRDSILRGYTF. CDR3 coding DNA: TGTGCCAGCAGTTCACGCCGGGACAGCATTCTTCGTGGCTACACCTTC.

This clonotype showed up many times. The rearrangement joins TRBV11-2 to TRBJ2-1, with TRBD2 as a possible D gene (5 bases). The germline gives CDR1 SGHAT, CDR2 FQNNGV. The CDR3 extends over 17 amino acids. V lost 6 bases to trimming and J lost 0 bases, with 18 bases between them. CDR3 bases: TGTGCCAGCAGTTTGCATGGTGTGGGGAGCTCCTACAATGAGCAGTTCTTC. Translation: CASSLHGVGSSYNEQFF.

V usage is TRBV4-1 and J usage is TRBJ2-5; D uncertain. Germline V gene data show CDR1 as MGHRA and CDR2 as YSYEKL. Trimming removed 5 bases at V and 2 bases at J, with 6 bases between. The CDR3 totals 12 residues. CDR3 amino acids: CASSYNQETQYF. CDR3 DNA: TGCGCCAGCAGCTACAATCAAGAGACCCAGTACTTC.

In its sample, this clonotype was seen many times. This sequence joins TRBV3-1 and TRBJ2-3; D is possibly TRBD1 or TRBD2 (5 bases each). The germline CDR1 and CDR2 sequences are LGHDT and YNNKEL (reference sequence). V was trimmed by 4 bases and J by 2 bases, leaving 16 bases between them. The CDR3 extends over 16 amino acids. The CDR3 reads CASSLSGRTHTDTQYF. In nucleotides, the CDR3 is TGTGCCAGCAGCCTCTCGGGACGGACACACACAGATACGCAGTATTTT.

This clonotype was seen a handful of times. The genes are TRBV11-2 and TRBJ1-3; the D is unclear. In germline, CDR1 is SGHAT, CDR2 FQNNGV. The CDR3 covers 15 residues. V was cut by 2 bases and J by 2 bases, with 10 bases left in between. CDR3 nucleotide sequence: TGTGCCAGCAGCTTATGGTCGGGCGCTGGAAACACCATATATTTT. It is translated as CASSLWSGAGNTIYF.

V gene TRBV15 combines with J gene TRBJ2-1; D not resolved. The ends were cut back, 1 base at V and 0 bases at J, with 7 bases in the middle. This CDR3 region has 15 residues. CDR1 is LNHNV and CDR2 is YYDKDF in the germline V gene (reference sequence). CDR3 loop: CATSRAVNSYNEQFF. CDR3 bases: TGTGCCACCAGCAGAGCAGTAAACTCCTACAATGAGCAGTTCTTC.

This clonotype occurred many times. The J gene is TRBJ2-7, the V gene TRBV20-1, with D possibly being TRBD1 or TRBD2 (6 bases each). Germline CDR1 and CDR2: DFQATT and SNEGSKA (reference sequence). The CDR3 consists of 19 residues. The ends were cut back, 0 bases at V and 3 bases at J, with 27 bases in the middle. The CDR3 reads CSARDRPAPLRGTLYEQYF. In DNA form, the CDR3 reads TGCAGTGCTAGAGATCGGCCTGCTCCGCTTCGGGGGACACTCTACGAGCAGTACTTC.

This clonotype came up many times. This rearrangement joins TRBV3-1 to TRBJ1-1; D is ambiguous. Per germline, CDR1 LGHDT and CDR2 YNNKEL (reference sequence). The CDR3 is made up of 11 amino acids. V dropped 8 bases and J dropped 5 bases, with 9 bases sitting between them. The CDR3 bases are TGTGCCAGCGCCGAGGGTACTGAAGCTTTCTTT. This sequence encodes CASAEGTEAFF.